This entry lists 27 T cell receptor beta chains sequenced from one sample in a study of identical twins. TCRdb processed the 5' RACE reads anew with MiXCR; each CDR3 protein has one entry. The sample records hundreds of thousands of distinct CDR3 sequences, roughly 20% being singletons. These data were also filed under a second study, of T cells expressing NK-cell markers.

The specimen was PBMCs. These receptors all stem from a woman aged 18 to 35 in good health.

This clonotype was found a few times. The rearrangement uses TRBV5-1 and TRBJ2-3; a possible D gene is TRBD2 (6 bases). The germline V and J ends were trimmed by 5 bases and 2 bases, with 12 bases remaining between them. There are 14 residues in the CDR3. Germline V gene data show CDR1 as SGHRS and CDR2 as YFSETQ. In nucleotides, the CDR3 is TGCGCCAGCAGTGGCGGGGCAAACACAGATACGCAGTATTTT. Protein sequence: CASSGGANTDTQYF.

This chain links TRBV11-2 with TRBJ2-5; 8 bases agree with TRBD2. The CDR3 covers 16 residues. The germline CDR1 and CDR2 sequences are SGHAT and FQNNGV. With 1 base clipped from V and 1 base from J, the junction kept 5 bases outside the gene matches. This CDR3 reads CASSLGIAGGQETQYF. The CDR3, as DNA: TGTGCCAGCAGCTTAGGGATTGCGGGGGGCCAAGAGACCCAGTACTTC. Full variable domain (rest looked up from reference TRBV11-2 and TRBJ2-5): EAGVAQSPRYKIIEKRQSVAFWCNPISGHATLYWYQQILGQGPKLLIQFQNNGVVDDSQLPKDRFSAERLKGVDSTLKIQPAKLEDSAVYLCASSLGIAGGQETQYFGPGTRLLVL.

This chain connects TRBV3-1 to TRBJ1-5, with 8 bases matching TRBD1. The CDR3 spans 15 residues. The germline V gene encodes CDR1 LGHDT and CDR2 YNNKEL (reference sequence). J was trimmed by 4 bases and V by 5 bases; bases with no gene match: 7. In nucleotides, the CDR3 is TGTGCCAGCAGCACAGGGGGGGGGCTTAATCAGCCCCAGCATTTT. Amino acid sequence: CASSTGGGLNQPQHF.

V gene TRBV12-3 or TRBV12-4 combines with J gene TRBJ1-5, with 8 bases aligning to TRBD1. The CDR3 loop spans 16 amino acids. The V gene end was trimmed by 7 bases and the J gene end by 2 bases; junction bases not matched to a gene: 10. CDR3 in DNA: TGTGCCAGCACCGGCCTGGGACAGGTGGGCAATCAGCCCCAGCATTTT. This sequence encodes CASTGLGQVGNQPQHF.

Many counts were recorded for this clonotype. V and J are TRBV7-3 and TRBJ1-6; D is undetermined. Germline loops: CDR1 SGHTA, CDR2 FQGTGA. This CDR3 contains 15 residues. Trimming took off 3 bases at V and 0 bases at J, with 6 bases between the two ends. CDR3 in DNA: TGTGCCAGCAGCTTGGAGGGCTCCTATAATTCACCCCTCCACTTT. Amino acid sequence: CASSLEGSYNSPLHF.

The chain combines TRBV20-1 with TRBJ1-3, with D uncertain. V lost 0 bases, J lost 0 bases, and 9 bases lay in between. CDR3 size: 15 residues. Germline V CDR1 and CDR2: DFQATT, SNEGSKA (reference sequence). This CDR3 reads CSARDRTASGNTIYF. The CDR3 region has the DNA TGCAGTGCTAGAGATAGAACAGCCTCTGGAAACACCATATATTTT.

The chain recombines TRBV30 with TRBJ1-1; a possible D gene is TRBD1 (5 bases). Germline V CDR1 and CDR2: GTSNPN, SVGIG (reference sequence). The V and J ends lost 1 base and 10 bases respectively, with 16 bases between them. CDR3 length: 13 residues. CDR3 protein: CAWSEGVKIVAFF. The CDR3, as DNA: TGTGCCTGGAGTGAAGGGGTAAAGATTGTAGCTTTCTTT.

This sequence joins TRBV11-1 and TRBJ2-2; D possibly corresponds to TRBD1 (6 bases). The CDR3 spans 15 residues. V lost 6 bases and J lost 7, with 18 bases in between. The germline V gene encodes CDR1 SGHAT and CDR2 FQDESV (reference sequence). CDR3 region: CASSLPKQGYGELFF. In nucleotides, the CDR3 is TGTGCCAGCAGTTTGCCGAAACAGGGATACGGGGAGCTGTTTTTT.

This clonotype has at least ten counts. This chain links TRBV29-1 with TRBJ1-1; D possibly corresponds to TRBD1 (5 bases). CDR1 and CDR2 from the germline V gene are SQVTM and ANQGSEA. The CDR3 contains 12 residues. V shed 7 bases and J shed 4 bases, with 13 bases lying between them. The DNA of the CDR3 is TGCAGCGCTTCTCGACAGTTCACTGAAGCTTTCTTT. The encoded protein is CSASRQFTEAFF. Full variable domain (rest looked up from reference TRBV29-1 and TRBJ1-1): SAVISQKPSRDICQRGTSLTIQCQVDSQVTMMFWYRQQPGQSLTLIATANQGSEATYESGFVIDKFPISRPNLTFSTLTVSNMSPEDSSIYLCSASRQFTEAFFGQGTRLTVV.

This clonotype was recorded at least ten times. The chain joins TRBV6-1 to TRBJ2-3; 8 bases fit TRBD2. CDR3 length: 14 residues. V was pared by 7 bases and J by 2 bases, with 5 bases of the junction left unmatched. Germline-derived CDR1 and CDR2 are MNHNS and SASEGT. Here the CDR3 DNA reads TGTGCCAGCAAAGCGGGGGTATTCACAGATACGCAGTATTTT. It specifies CASKAGVFTDTQYF.

This clonotype has a count of ten or more. The chain combines TRBV15 with TRBJ2-7, with D perhaps matching TRBD1 or TRBD2 (6 bases each). Looked up from germline, CDR1 is LNHNV and CDR2 is YYDKDF (reference sequence). V lost 3 bases to trimming and J lost 1 base, with 13 bases between them. This CDR3 contains 15 residues. The CDR3 coding sequence is TGTGCCACCAGCAGCGACAGGAGGGTTTCCTACGAGCAGTACTTC. Translation: CATSSDRRVSYEQYF.

This clonotype was detected many times. The chain recombines TRBV7-9 with TRBJ2-7; 11 bases are shared with TRBD2. J gave up 4 bases and V 1 base, and 3 bases lay outside the gene matches. This CDR3 has 15 amino acids. Germline V lookup: CDR1 SEHNR, CDR2 FQNEAQ (reference sequence). The CDR3 here is CASSLVLAGGYEQYF. The CDR3, as DNA: TGTGCCAGCAGCTTAGTTCTAGCGGGAGGATACGAGCAGTACTTC.

This clonotype has just a few counts. The chain couples TRBV11-2 to TRBJ2-1; unclear D gene. The V gene lost 1 base and the J gene lost 2 bases, with 18 bases spanning the gap. Germline V CDR1 and CDR2: SGHAT, FQNNGV. This CDR3 has 18 residues. In nucleotides, the CDR3 is TGTGCCAGCAGCTTAGGTGGCAGCCCTTCTTATGCCTACAATGAGCAGTTCTTC. Translated, it gives CASSLGGSPSYAYNEQFF.

The chain links TRBV12-3 or TRBV12-4 to TRBJ1-2, with 8 bases identical to TRBD1. This CDR3 spans 14 amino acids. Losses at the gene ends were 6 bases for V and 1 base for J; bases not matched to a gene: 4. This chain's CDR3 is CASRGTGLNYGYTF. The CDR3 coding sequence is TGTGCCAGCAGAGGGACAGGCCTTAACTATGGCTACACCTTC.

The chain uses TRBV6-1 and TRBJ2-3; D call uncertain. Germline CDR1 MNHNS, CDR2 SASEGT. Trimming shortened V by 8 bases and J by 0 bases, and 12 bases separated the two germline ends. This CDR3 spans 14 amino acids. This CDR3 is CASGPVGSTDTQYF. Written as DNA, the CDR3 is TGTGCCAGCGGCCCTGTTGGGAGCACAGATACGCAGTATTTT.

This chain's CDR3 is CASSLVNPNYGYTF. The CDR3 DNA reads TGTGCCAGCAGCTTAGTGAATCCTAACTATGGCTACACCTTC. This sequence joins TRBV7-9 and TRBJ1-2, with unresolved D. Germline V gene data show CDR1 as SEHNR and CDR2 as FQNEAQ (reference sequence). The CDR3 is made up of 14 amino acids. V was cut by 1 base and J by 0 bases, with 6 bases left in between.

In this sample, this clonotype turned up a few times. The rearrangement uses TRBV12-5 and TRBJ2-6, with D possibly TRBD1 on 5 matching bases. Germline V gives CDR1 LGHNT, CDR2 FRNRAP. Deletions cut 1 base from V and 1 base from J, with 5 bases between. CDR3 length equals 15 residues. This CDR3 reads CASGLGQSGANVLTF. The CDR3 coding sequence is TGTGCTAGTGGTTTGGGACAGTCTGGGGCCAACGTCCTGACTTTC.

The gene calls are TRBV10-3 and TRBJ2-3; no clear D gene. Germline V lookup: CDR1 ENHRY, CDR2 SYGVKD. V was clipped by 0 bases and J by 7 bases, with 14 bases between them. This CDR3 region has 15 residues. The CDR3 loop reads CAISESRDFPYTQYF. CDR3 in DNA: TGTGCCATCAGTGAGTCTAGAGACTTCCCATATACGCAGTATTTT.

This chain connects TRBV20-1 to TRBJ2-7; 13 bases line up with TRBD2. Trimming removed 1 base from V and 7 bases from J; junction bases left unmatched: 7. The CDR3 runs to 15 residues. The germline gives CDR1 DFQATT, CDR2 SNEGSKA (reference sequence). The CDR3 bases are TGCAGTGCTAGAGTACTAGCGGGAGGGAGGAAAGAGCAGTACTTC. Protein sequence: CSARVLAGGRKEQYF.

V is TRBV7-2 and J is TRBJ2-3; D remains unclear. Germline lookup yields CDR1 SGHTA and CDR2 FQGNSA. The CDR3 runs 12 residues. Trimming removed 3 bases at V and 7 bases at J, with 8 bases between. This CDR3 reads CASSFDGYTQYF. DNA for the CDR3: TGTGCCAGCAGCTTTGATGGGTATACGCAGTATTTT.

The CDR3 region is CASSLNPEGTQYF. CDR3 DNA sequence: TGTGCCAGCAGTTTAAACCCCGAAGGGACCCAGTACTTC. The rearrangement joins TRBV12-3 or TRBV12-4 to TRBJ2-5; D is unresolved. The CDR3 length is 13 residues. The V end lost 2 bases, the J end lost 7 bases, and 11 bases lay between the germline ends.

V and J are TRBV15 and TRBJ2-5; D unresolved. This CDR3 is built from 13 residues. Trimming took 0 bases from V and 5 from J, leaving 7 bases between them. CDR1 and CDR2 (germline): LNHNV, YYDKDF (reference sequence). CDR3 DNA sequence: TGTGCCACCAGCAGAGATTTTAGGGAGACCCAGTACTTC. Its translation is CATSRDFRETQYF.

The table lists this clonotype with many counts. The chain employs TRBV20-1 and TRBJ2-5; perhaps TRBD2 as D (6 bases). V dropped 6 bases and J dropped 0 bases, with 8 bases sitting between them. In germline, CDR1 is DFQATT, CDR2 SNEGSKA (reference sequence). There are 12 residues in the CDR3. The CDR3 loop is CSAEGYQETQYF. CDR3 sequence (DNA): TGCAGTGCGGAGGGGTACCAAGAGACCCAGTACTTC.

The chain recombines TRBV5-1 with TRBJ2-3, with unresolved D. The germline CDR1 and CDR2 sequences are SGHRS and YFSETQ. The CDR3 runs to 11 residues. Trimming took 5 bases from V and 4 from J, leaving 5 bases between them. CDR3 loop: CASRWSDTQYF. The DNA for the CDR3 is TGCGCCAGCAGATGGTCAGATACGCAGTATTTT.

The chain uses TRBV12-3 or TRBV12-4 and TRBJ1-2; D not resolved. This CDR3 spans 12 amino acids. Trimming took off 2 bases at V and 3 bases at J, with 4 bases between the two ends. The CDR3 protein is CASSLTYYGYTF. DNA of the CDR3: TGTGCCAGCAGTTTAACCTACTATGGCTACACCTTC.

The chain carries TRBV18 and TRBJ1-1, with TRBD1 matching over 8 bases. Trimming took 5 bases from V and 6 from J; bases not matched to a gene: 11. CDR3 size: 15 residues. Germline CDR1 is KGHSH and CDR2 is LQKENI. CDR3 protein: CASSTDRVGYSEAFF. CDR3 DNA: TGTGCCAGCTCAACGGACAGGGTGGGTTATTCTGAAGCTTTCTTT.

The chain carries TRBV7-8 and TRBJ1-1; 8 bases line up with TRBD1. Trimming cost V 5 bases and J 3 bases; bases outside gene matches: 5. Germline CDR1 is SGHVS and CDR2 is FQNEAQ. The CDR3 is 14 residues long. The chain's CDR3 is CASSPRTGYTEAFF. Written as DNA, the CDR3 is TGTGCCAGCAGCCCCCGGACAGGGTACACTGAAGCTTTCTTT.